This TCR beta chain was observed in a study of T cell repertoires in cytomegalovirus infection. Study-wide context: Evidence of both CMV infection and a matching HLA type came from public TCR beta signatures.

The V gene end was trimmed by 2 bases and the J gene end by 1 base; junction bases not matched to a gene: 10. CDR1 and CDR2 (germline): MNHEY, SVGAGI. The CDR3 contains 18 residues. This clonotype was recorded at least ten times. Antigen specificity is unknown. TCRdb independently ran MiXCR on the reads; one entry per CDR3 protein. Of 150,000 to 200,000 distinct CDR3 sequences in the sample, less than 9.5% were seen once. Findings and caveats of the study: HLA-C-restricted TCR beta clonotypes specific for CMV led the ex vivo response. Identification of carriers of CMV plus the relevant HLA was performed using cumulative public TCR beta family frequency.

The chain combines TRBV6-5 with TRBJ2-2, with TRBD2 identical over 7 bases. The receptor was isolated from a human donor in good health (CMV status not recorded). Some clones in this sample may be carry-over from other donors' samples. The sequencing sample was made of PBMCs. The DNA of the CDR3 is TGTGCCAGCAGTTACCCCTTAGGAGCGGGATTGAACACCGGGGAGCTGTTTTTT. The encoded protein is CASSYPLGAGLNTGELFF.